These 26 T cell receptor beta chains were all obtained from the same sample, sequenced in a study of HIV-infected patients and healthy controls. Whole blood was used without fractionation, so all unsorted peripheral T cells were included. Reverse transcription used around 500 ng RNA and constant-region primers for alpha and beta. Separate chain-specific third strand synthesis with multiplexing indices produced the alpha and beta libraries. TCRdb redid the calling of the 5' RACE reads with MiXCR, one entry per CDR3 protein. The repertoire holds around 10,000 distinct CDR3 sequences, with roughly 7% as singletons. The specimen was blood, collected before antiretroviral therapy. All receptors come from an adult with HIV infection.

There are many counts of this clonotype. The rearrangement joins TRBV19 to TRBJ1-1, with D tentatively TRBD1 (5 bases). The CDR3 is 14 amino acids. Germline V gene lookup returns CDR1 LNHDA and CDR2 SQIVND (reference sequence). V lost 4 bases and J lost 0, with 9 bases in between. The DNA of the CDR3 is TGTGCCAGTAGTAAGGGGCGGGTGAACACTGAAGCTTTCTTT. Translating gives CASSKGRVNTEAFF.

Many counts were recorded for this clonotype. This chain connects TRBV2 to TRBJ2-3; either TRBD1 or TRBD2 may fit D (5 bases each). The CDR3 totals 16 residues. V lost 0 bases to trimming and J lost 4 bases, with 14 bases between them. Germline-derived CDR1 and CDR2 are SNHLY and FYNNEI. CDR3 coding DNA: TGTGCCAGCAGTGAAGCGCTGGGGGAATTTCCAGATACGCAGTATTTT. Residues: CASSEALGEFPDTQYF.

This clonotype was found many times. The V and J genes are TRBV12-3 or TRBV12-4 and TRBJ2-5, with a tentative D call TRBD2 (5 bases). V was pared by 5 bases and J by 2 bases, with 12 bases between. The CDR3 extends over 14 amino acids. CDR3 nucleotide sequence: TGTGCCAGCAGTGCATTCGGGGTACAAGAGACCCAGTACTTC. It is translated as CASSAFGVQETQYF.

This clonotype was observed many times. The chain couples TRBV7-3 to TRBJ2-5; D remains ambiguous. Trimming took 2 bases from V and 4 from J, leaving 11 bases between them. The CDR3 covers 14 residues. Germline-derived CDR1 and CDR2 are SGHTA and FQGTGA. CDR3 protein: CASSLSPRPETQYF. In DNA, the CDR3 is TGTGCCAGCAGCTTATCCCCTCGTCCAGAGACCCAGTACTTC.

This clonotype was detected ten times or more. This chain joins TRBV7-9 and TRBJ1-2, with 8 bases matching TRBD1. Trimming took 6 bases from V and 7 from J; bases not matched to a gene: 7. The V gene's germline CDR1 is SEHNR and CDR2 FQNEAQ (reference sequence). The CDR3 is 13 amino acids. CDR3: CASSPDRVAGYTF. CDR3 nucleotide sequence: TGTGCCAGCAGTCCGGACAGGGTAGCTGGCTACACCTTC. The full variable domain, in which reference TRBV7-9 and TRBJ1-2 provide the parts outside the CDR3, is DTGVSQNPRHKITKRGQNVTFRCDPISEHNRLYWYRQTLGQGPEFLTYFQNEAQLEKSRLLSDRFSAERPKGSFSTLEIQRTEQGDSAMYLCASSPDRVAGYTFGSGTRLTVV.

This clonotype was seen repeatedly, ten times or more. The chain has TRBV27 and TRBJ2-4; a weak D match, TRBD2 (5 bases). The length of the CDR3 is 14 residues. V lost 1 base, J lost 7 bases, and 11 bases lay in between. Germline CDR1 and CDR2: MNHEY and SMNVEV (reference sequence). DNA of the CDR3: TGTGCCAGCAGTTTATATGGCCGCGGGAACATTCAGTACTTC. Translation gives CASSLYGRGNIQYF.

The sample holds many counts of this clonotype. The chain joins TRBV5-6 to TRBJ2-5; 12 nucleotides line up with TRBD2. In germline, CDR1 is SGHDT, CDR2 YYEEEE. The CDR3 has 15 residues. V gave up 0 bases and J gave up 5 bases; unmatched junction bases: 2. CDR3 in amino acids: CASSLVGTSGETQYF. As DNA, the CDR3 is TGTGCCAGCAGCTTGGTCGGGACTAGCGGGGAGACCCAGTACTTC.

This clonotype was counted many times. The chain is built from TRBV20-1 and TRBJ2-5; 7 bases map to TRBD1. J was trimmed by 0 bases and V by 6 bases; bases with no gene match: 4. The CDR3 has 13 residues. CDR1 DFQATT and CDR2 SNEGSKA come from the germline V gene (reference sequence). As DNA, the CDR3 is TGCAGTGCCCCGGGACAGTACCAAGAGACCCAGTACTTC. This translates into CSAPGQYQETQYF.

In its sample, this clonotype was seen many times. The chain recombines TRBV5-4 with TRBJ2-3; D call uncertain. Germline CDR1 SGHNT, CDR2 YYREEE (reference sequence). V was trimmed by 4 bases and J by 10 bases, leaving 13 bases between them. The CDR3 consists of 12 residues. Here the CDR3 reads CASSLPQDPQYF. DNA for the CDR3: TGTGCCAGCAGCCTACCCCAGGACCCGCAGTATTTT. Combining the CDR3 with reference TRBV5-4 and TRBJ2-3 gives the whole variable domain ETGVTQSPTHLIKTRGQQVTLRCSSQSGHNTVSWYQQALGQGPQFIFQYYREEENGRGNFPPRFSGLQFPNYSSELNVNALELDDSALYLCASSLPQDPQYFGPGTRLTVL.

Many counts were recorded for this clonotype. The rearrangement links TRBV19 to TRBJ1-2; D is unresolved. The V end was cut by 3 bases, the J end by 0 bases, with 5 bases between. CDR1 is LNHDA and CDR2 is SQIVND in the germline V gene (reference sequence). The CDR3 is 13 amino acids. The CDR3 nucleotides are TGTGCCAGTAGTATCCCAGCTAACTATGGCTACACCTTC. Protein sequence: CASSIPANYGYTF.

This clonotype was detected many times. The rearrangement uses TRBV29-1 and TRBJ1-2; no definite D call. Trimming cost V 1 base and J 2 bases, with 2 bases left between them. Germline CDR1 SQVTM, CDR2 ANQGSEA. The CDR3 extends over 11 amino acids. This chain's CDR3 is CSVEGNYGYTF. CDR3 nucleotide sequence: TGCAGCGTTGAAGGCAACTATGGCTACACCTTC.

This clonotype was counted many times. V and J are TRBV27 and TRBJ2-3; 7 bases match TRBD1. The V gene end was trimmed by 10 bases and the J gene end by 4 bases; junction bases not matched to a gene: 17. The CDR3 sequence is 16 residues long. From germline, CDR1 is MNHEY and CDR2 SMNVEV (reference sequence). The DNA of the CDR3 is TGTGCCACCCAAAAGACCAATAGACAGGGTCCAGATACGCAGTATTTT. Protein product: CATQKTNRQGPDTQYF.

The sample holds many counts of this clonotype. The J gene is TRBJ2-1, the V gene TRBV6-2 or TRBV6-3; 7 bases are shared with TRBD1. The length of the CDR3 is 17 residues. The J segment lost 1 base and the V segment lost 8 bases, leaving 14 bases of the junction unmatched. CDR1 is MNHEY and CDR2 is SVGEGT in the germline V gene. DNA of the CDR3: TGTGCCAGCCTTCGAGTAGCGTACAGGGGTTCCTACAATGAGCAGTTCTTC. This encodes CASLRVAYRGSYNEQFF.

The table lists this clonotype with many counts. V usage is TRBV18 and J usage is TRBJ2-7; tentative D call: TRBD2 (5 bases). Germline V gene lookup returns CDR1 KGHSH and CDR2 LQKENI. The CDR3 is 14 amino acids. Trimming shortened V by 2 bases and J by 5 bases, and 13 bases separated the two germline ends. CDR3 in amino acids: CASSPFGVGDEQYF. CDR3 nucleotides: TGTGCCAGCTCACCATTCGGGGTGGGCGACGAGCAGTACTTC.

In its sample, this clonotype ranks as medium-sized (0.01 to 0.1%). At one of its ends the junction is not consistent with the germline gene, which may arise from a read error. The chain combines TRBV7-7 with TRBJ1-5; the match to TRBD1 covers 8 bases. CDR3 length equals 16 residues. CDR1 is SSHAT and CDR2 is FNYEAQ in the germline V gene (reference sequence). In DNA, the CDR3 is TGTGCTAGCAGCTGGAAGACAGGGGAAAACCGACAGCCCCAGCATTTT. Amino acid sequence: CASSWKTGENRQPQHF.

This clonotype was counted many times. This chain connects TRBV28 to TRBJ1-2, with D possibly TRBD1 on 5 matching bases. Germline V gene data show CDR1 as MDHEN and CDR2 as SYDVKM. V was pared by 1 base and J by 7 bases, with 16 bases between. The CDR3 consists of 15 residues. This CDR3 is CASSLSPGYLLGYTF. The CDR3 DNA reads TGTGCCAGCAGTTTATCGCCAGGGTACCTTCTTGGCTACACCTTC.

This clonotype was counted ten times or more. The chain carries TRBV11-2 and TRBJ1-4; D is perhaps TRBD1 (5 bases). There are 14 residues in the CDR3. V was trimmed by 1 base and J by 7 bases, leaving 10 bases between them. CDR1 SGHAT and CDR2 FQNNGV come from the germline V gene. DNA of the CDR3: TGTGCCAGCAGCTTAGGGGACGGAGGTGAAAAACTGTTTTTT. It codes for CASSLGDGGEKLFF.

The table lists this clonotype with many counts. This sequence joins TRBV5-1 and TRBJ2-5, with 7 bases aligning to TRBD2. Germline V gives CDR1 SGHRS, CDR2 YFSETQ. The CDR3 has 14 residues. V was clipped by 3 bases and J by 5 bases; unmatched bases: 7. For the CDR3, the DNA is TGCGCCAGCAGCTGGAGCGGGGAGGACGAGACCCAGTACTTC. This sequence encodes CASSWSGEDETQYF.

This clonotype was observed many times. The chain has TRBV6-1 and TRBJ1-5; D unresolved. The ends were cut back, 1 base at V and 3 bases at J, with 7 bases in the middle. This CDR3 is built from 14 residues. Per the germline V gene, CDR1 is MNHNS and CDR2 is SASEGT. CDR3 protein: CASSEEALNQPQHF. CDR3 nucleotide sequence: TGTGCCAGCAGTGAAGAGGCACTCAATCAGCCCCAGCATTTT.

This chain uses TRBV4-3 with TRBJ1-6, with TRBD1 matching over 10 bases. Germline lookup yields CDR1 LGHNA and CDR2 YSLEER. The CDR3 is made up of 16 amino acids. J was trimmed by 10 bases and V by 0 bases; bases with no gene match: 6. CDR3 bases: TGCGCCAGCAGCCAAGATATGACAGGGGGCAGATCACCCCTCCACTTT. Protein product: CASSQDMTGGRSPLHF.

This clonotype was detected ten times or more. The chain links TRBV11-2 to TRBJ2-2; D ambiguous. Between the trimmed V and J ends, which lost 3 bases and 3 bases, there was a span of 11 bases. CDR3 length: 15 amino acids. CDR1 and CDR2 (germline): SGHAT, FQNNGV. The CDR3: CASSFETAYTGELFF. CDR3 bases: TGTGCCAGCAGCTTCGAAACAGCTTACACCGGGGAGCTGTTTTTT.

This clonotype was found many times. The chain recombines TRBV29-1 with TRBJ1-2, with a possible D match to TRBD1 (5 bases). The CDR3 has 11 residues. Germline V gives CDR1 SQVTM, CDR2 ANQGSEA. Trimming pared 4 bases from V and 7 bases from J, leaving 10 bases between. CDR3 in DNA: TGCAGCGTTGGAGGGGACGTTGGCTACACCTTC. It specifies CSVGGDVGYTF.

This clonotype was observed many times. The chain joins TRBV4-3 to TRBJ1-3; 10 bases map to TRBD1. This CDR3 contains 15 residues. Germline CDR1 and CDR2: LGHNA and YSLEER. J lost 2 bases, V lost 3 bases, and 1 base had no gene match. The CDR3 coding sequence is TGCGCCAGCAGCCAGGGGACAGGGGCTGGAAACACCATATATTTT. Translation: CASSQGTGAGNTIYF.

Many counts were recorded for this clonotype. The chain couples TRBV7-9 to TRBJ2-5, with D perhaps TRBD2 (5 bases). The V and J ends lost 1 base and 2 bases respectively, with 11 bases between them. The CDR3 sequence is 15 residues long. In germline, CDR1 is SEHNR, CDR2 FQNEAQ (reference sequence). CDR3 nucleotides: TGTGCCAGCAGCTTAGTCGTTGGCGGGCAAGAGACCCAGTACTTC. Translating it yields CASSLVVGGQETQYF.

This clonotype has just a few counts. The gene calls are TRBV12-3 or TRBV12-4 and TRBJ2-1; D is undetermined. The CDR3 is 14 amino acids. V was trimmed by 4 bases and J by 7 bases, leaving 14 bases between them. Written as DNA, the CDR3 is TGTGCCAGCAGTTCCCGGCCGGTTGGGAATGAGCAGTTCTTC. It codes for CASSSRPVGNEQFF.

Sample share makes this clonotype medium-sized. This rearrangement joins TRBV20-1 to TRBJ2-1; 7 nucleotides match TRBD2. The germline V gene has CDR1 DFQATT and CDR2 SNEGSKA (reference sequence). The V segment lost 1 base and the J segment 8 bases; nucleotides outside the gene matches: 8. CDR3 length: 14 residues. This CDR3 reads CSARVQRGVDEQFF. CDR3 DNA sequence: TGCAGTGCTAGAGTCCAGCGGGGTGTGGATGAGCAGTTCTTC.